What follows describes a single T cell receptor (beta chain). Only one count was recorded for this clone. Which antigen it targets is not known. Base quality data are lacking; no much larger clone is found one base away. The donors belonged to the validation cohort of around 130 subjects, which was separate from the 666-subject first cohort. The data belong to a study of cytomegalovirus exposure and HLA in healthy donors (dated by TCRdb to about 2017). Regarding the research as a whole: According to a later analysis, the 120 or so validation repertoires were produced on the same platform as the approximately 690 repertoires of the first cohort. To predict cytomegalovirus infection status, the study combined high-throughput TCR immunosequencing, statistical association of individual TCRs with disease status, and machine learning. Along with the roughly 610-subject first cohort, a separate validation cohort of around 110 different subjects was used. The aim of the study was to test whether cataloging public T cell receptors could identify signatures of past pathogen exposure.

Broad study findings and their caveats: Three of the identified cytomegalovirus-associated TCR beta chains were confirmed in vitro to be specific for cytomegalovirus antigens. According to the authors, the approach could potentially be generalized to other disease states and immunological phenotypes. In the study, roughly 160 TCR beta chains were listed as associated with cytomegalovirus. A later analysis lacked HLA typing for the validation cohort, so it scored co-occurrence in that cohort across all 120 or so repertoires. Across donors, most TCR sequences were observed very rarely, whereas some public TCRs were present in many individuals. Cytomegalovirus status was reported to be diagnosed by the classifier with high specificity and sensitivity in both the original and validation cohorts. Subsequent analysis determined that TCRs grouped into clusters in the first cohort also showed a tendency toward co-occurrence across the roughly 110 validation repertoires, and 94% of cluster scores exceeded 0.

The library relied on the immunoSEQ multiplex PCR assay. The published analysis was carried out like this. A statistical classification framework was built to diagnose cytomegalovirus status from the catalog of TCR beta chain sequences. TCRdb holds this immuneACCESS table with in-frame rearrangements only. Some clones are missing; in checked studies, unresolved V genes explain under half, and the rest has no known cause. The V and J calls and the clone size are those of that table, but D and trimming were determined from the DNA. Within this sample are 250,000 to 400,000 clones, with about nine tenths of them counted one time only. The leading ten clones occupy approximately 1.1% of the sample. The V end gives up 1 base and the J end 2 bases, leaving 2 bases in the junction not matched to a gene. Its CDR3 holds 14 amino acids, cysteine through phenylalanine. Only the CDR3 DNA is retained, 42 bases long and in frame from the first base. CDR1 is given as SGHTA and CDR2 as FQGNSA, both from the germline V gene.

Sequenced sample: PBMCs. The receptor's source is a young woman in good health and CMV-seropositive. The V and J segments used are TRBV7-2 and TRBJ2-7, with 7 junctional bases fitting TRBD2. The nucleotide sequence reads TGTGCCAGCAGCTTAGGCGGGGGAACCTACGAGCAGTACTTC. Its coded protein is CASSLGGGTYEQYF.